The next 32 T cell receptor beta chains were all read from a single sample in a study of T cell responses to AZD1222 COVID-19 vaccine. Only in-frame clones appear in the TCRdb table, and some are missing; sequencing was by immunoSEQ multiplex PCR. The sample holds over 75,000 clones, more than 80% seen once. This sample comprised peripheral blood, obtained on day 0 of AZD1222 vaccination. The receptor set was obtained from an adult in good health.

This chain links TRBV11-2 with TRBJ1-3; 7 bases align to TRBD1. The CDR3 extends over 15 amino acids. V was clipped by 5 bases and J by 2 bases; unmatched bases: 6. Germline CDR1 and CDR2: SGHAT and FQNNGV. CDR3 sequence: CASSPRDRAGNTIYF. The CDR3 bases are TGTGCCAGCAGCCCCCGAGACAGGGCTGGAAACACCATATATTTT.

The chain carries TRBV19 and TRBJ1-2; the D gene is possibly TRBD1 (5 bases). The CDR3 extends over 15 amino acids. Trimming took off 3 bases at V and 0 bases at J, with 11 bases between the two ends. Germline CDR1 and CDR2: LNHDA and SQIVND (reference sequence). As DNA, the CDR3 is TGTGCCAGTAGTATTTTGCCAGGGACTAACTATGGCTACACCTTC. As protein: CASSILPGTNYGYTF.

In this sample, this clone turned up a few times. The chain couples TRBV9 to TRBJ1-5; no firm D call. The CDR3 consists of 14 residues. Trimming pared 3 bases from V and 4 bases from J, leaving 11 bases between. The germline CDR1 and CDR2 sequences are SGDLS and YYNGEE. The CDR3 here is CASSAQGLNQPQHF. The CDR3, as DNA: TGTGCCAGCAGCGCCCAAGGGCTGAATCAGCCCCAGCATTTT.

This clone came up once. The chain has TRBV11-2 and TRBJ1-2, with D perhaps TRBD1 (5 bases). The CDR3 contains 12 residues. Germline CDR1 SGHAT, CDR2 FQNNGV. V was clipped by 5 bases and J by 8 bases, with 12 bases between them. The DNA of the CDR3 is TGTGCCAGCAGCAGGGACGTGTTGGGCTACACCTTC. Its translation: CASSRDVLGYTF. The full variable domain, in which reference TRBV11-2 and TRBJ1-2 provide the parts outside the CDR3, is EAGVAQSPRYKIIEKRQSVAFWCNPISGHATLYWYQQILGQGPKLLIQFQNNGVVDDSQLPKDRFSAERLKGVDSTLKIQPAKLEDSAVYLCASSRDVLGYTFGSGTRLTVV.

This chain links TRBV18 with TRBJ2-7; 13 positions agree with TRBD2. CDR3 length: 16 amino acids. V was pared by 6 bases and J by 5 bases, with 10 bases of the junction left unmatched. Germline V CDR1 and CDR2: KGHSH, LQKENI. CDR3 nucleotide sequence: TGTGCCAGCTCGTCCAATCACGGGACTAGCGGGAACGAGCAGTACTTC. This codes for CASSSNHGTSGNEQYF.

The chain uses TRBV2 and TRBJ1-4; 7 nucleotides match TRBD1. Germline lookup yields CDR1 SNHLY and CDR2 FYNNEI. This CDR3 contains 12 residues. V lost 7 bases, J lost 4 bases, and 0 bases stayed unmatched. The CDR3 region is CASNRGNEKLFF. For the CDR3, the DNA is TGTGCCAGCAACAGGGGTAATGAAAAACTGTTTTTT.

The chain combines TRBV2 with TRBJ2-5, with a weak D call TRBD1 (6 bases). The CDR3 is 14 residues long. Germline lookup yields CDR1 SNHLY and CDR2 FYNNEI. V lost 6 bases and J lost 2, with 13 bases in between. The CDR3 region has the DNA TGTGCCAGCAGCCTGGGGGCAGAGCAAGAGACCCAGTACTTC. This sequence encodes CASSLGAEQETQYF.

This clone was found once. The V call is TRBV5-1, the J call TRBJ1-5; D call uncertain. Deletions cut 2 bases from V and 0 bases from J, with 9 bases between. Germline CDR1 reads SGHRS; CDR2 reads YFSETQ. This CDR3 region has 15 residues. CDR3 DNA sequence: TGCGCCAGCAGCTTTAACCAATATAGCAATCAGCCCCAGCATTTT. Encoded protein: CASSFNQYSNQPQHF.

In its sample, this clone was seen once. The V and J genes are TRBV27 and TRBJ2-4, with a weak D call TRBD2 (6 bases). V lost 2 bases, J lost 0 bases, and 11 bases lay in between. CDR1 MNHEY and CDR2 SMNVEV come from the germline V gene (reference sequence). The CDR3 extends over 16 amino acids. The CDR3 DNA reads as TGTGCCAGCAGTTTAGTGGGGGGAGTAGCCAAAAACATTCAGTACTTC. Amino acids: CASSLVGGVAKNIQYF.

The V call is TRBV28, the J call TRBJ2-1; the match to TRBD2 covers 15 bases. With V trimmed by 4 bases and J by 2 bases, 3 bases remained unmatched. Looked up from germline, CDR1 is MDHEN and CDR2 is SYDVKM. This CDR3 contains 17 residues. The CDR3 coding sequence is TGTGCCAGCAGTTGGACTAGCGGGAGGGGAACCTACAATGAGCAGTTCTTC. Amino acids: CASSWTSGRGTYNEQFF.

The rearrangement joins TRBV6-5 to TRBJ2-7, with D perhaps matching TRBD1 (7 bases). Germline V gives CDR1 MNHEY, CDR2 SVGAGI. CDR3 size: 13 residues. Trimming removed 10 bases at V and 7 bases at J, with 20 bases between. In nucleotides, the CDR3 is TGTGCCACCAGCGACAGGGAGGATTCAGAGCAGTACTTC. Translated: CATSDREDSEQYF.

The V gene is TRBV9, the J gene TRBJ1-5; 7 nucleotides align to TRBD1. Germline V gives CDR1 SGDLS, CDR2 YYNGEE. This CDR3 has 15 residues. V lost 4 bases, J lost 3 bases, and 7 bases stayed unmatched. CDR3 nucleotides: TGTGCCAGCAGCCCCCGGACAGGTTTCAATCAGCCCCAGCATTTT. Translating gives CASSPRTGFNQPQHF.

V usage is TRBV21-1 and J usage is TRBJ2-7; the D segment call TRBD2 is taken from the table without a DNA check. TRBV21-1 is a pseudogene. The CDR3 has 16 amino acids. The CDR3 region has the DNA TGTGCCAGCAGCAGTGATAGCGGGAGGGCCTTCCGCGAGCAGTACTTC. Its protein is CASSSDSGRAFREQYF.

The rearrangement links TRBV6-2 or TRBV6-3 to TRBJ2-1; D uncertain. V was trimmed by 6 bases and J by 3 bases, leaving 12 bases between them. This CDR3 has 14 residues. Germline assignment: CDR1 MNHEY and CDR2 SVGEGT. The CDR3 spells CASSQRLDYNEQFF. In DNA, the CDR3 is TGTGCCAGCAGCCAAAGACTGGACTACAATGAGCAGTTCTTC.

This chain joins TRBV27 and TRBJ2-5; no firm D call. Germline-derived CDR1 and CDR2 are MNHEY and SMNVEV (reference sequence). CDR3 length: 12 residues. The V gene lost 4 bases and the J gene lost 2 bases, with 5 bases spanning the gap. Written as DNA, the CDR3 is TGTGCCAGCAGTTCCGTACAAGAGACCCAGTACTTC. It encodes CASSSVQETQYF.

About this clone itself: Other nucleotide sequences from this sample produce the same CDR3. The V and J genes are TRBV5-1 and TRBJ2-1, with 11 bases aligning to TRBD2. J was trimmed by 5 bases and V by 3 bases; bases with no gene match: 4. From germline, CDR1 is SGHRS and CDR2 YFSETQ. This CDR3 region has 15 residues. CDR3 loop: CASSSGTSGNNEQFF. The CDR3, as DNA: TGCGCCAGCAGCTCCGGGACTAGCGGCAACAATGAGCAGTTCTTC.

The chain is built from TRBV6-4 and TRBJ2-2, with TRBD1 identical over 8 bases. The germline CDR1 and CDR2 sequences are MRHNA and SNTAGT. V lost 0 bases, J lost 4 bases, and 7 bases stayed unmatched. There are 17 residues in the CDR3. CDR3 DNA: TGTGCCAGCAGTGACTCCCTGACAGGGGCGAGCACCGGGGAGCTGTTTTTT. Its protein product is CASSDSLTGASTGELFF.

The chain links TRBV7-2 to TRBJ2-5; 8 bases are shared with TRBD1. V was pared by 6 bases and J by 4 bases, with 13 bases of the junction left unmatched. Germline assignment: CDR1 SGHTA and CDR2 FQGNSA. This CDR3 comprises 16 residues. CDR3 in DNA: TGTGCCAGCAGTCTAACGGGGACAGGTCGGCGAGAGACCCAGTACTTC. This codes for CASSLTGTGRRETQYF.

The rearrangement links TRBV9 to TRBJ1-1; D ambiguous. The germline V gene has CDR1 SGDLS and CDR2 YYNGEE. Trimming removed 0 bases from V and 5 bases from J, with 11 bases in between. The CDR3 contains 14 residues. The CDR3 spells CASSVDHGVTEAFF. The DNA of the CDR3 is TGTGCCAGCAGCGTAGATCACGGTGTGACTGAAGCTTTCTTT.

The CDR3 reads CASSLGGKETQYF. CDR3 nucleotides: TGCGCCAGCAGCCTAGGGGGCAAGGAGACCCAGTACTTC. The J gene is TRBJ2-5, the V gene TRBV5-1, with 7 bases aligning to TRBD1. V was pared by 4 bases and J by 5 bases, with 5 bases of the junction left unmatched. Germline V gene sequence: CDR1 SGHRS, CDR2 YFSETQ. The CDR3 length is 13 residues.

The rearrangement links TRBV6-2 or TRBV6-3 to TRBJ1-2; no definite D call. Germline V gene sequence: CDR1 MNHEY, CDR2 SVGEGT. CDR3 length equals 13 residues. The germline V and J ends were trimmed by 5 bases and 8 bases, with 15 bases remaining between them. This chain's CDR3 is CASSPLLRGGYTF. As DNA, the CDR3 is TGTGCCAGCAGTCCCTTATTACGTGGGGGCTACACCTTC.

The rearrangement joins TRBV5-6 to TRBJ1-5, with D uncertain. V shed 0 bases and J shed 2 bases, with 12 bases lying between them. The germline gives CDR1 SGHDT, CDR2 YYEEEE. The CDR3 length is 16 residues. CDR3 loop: CASSLALTGGNQPQHF. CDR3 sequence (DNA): TGTGCCAGCAGCTTGGCTCTTACCGGGGGCAATCAGCCCCAGCATTTT.

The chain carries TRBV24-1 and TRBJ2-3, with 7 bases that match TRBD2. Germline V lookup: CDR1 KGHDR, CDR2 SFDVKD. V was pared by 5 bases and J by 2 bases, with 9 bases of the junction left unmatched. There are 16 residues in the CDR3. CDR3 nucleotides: TGTGCCACCAGTGGGTACGGGCGGGAGCACACAGATACGCAGTATTTT. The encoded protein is CATSGYGREHTDTQYF.

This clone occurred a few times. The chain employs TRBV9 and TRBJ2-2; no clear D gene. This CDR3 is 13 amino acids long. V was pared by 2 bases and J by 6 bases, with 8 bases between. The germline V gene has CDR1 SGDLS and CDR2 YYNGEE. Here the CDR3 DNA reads TGTGCCAGCAGCGTCAGTGTCGCCGGGGAGCTGTTTTTT. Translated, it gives CASSVSVAGELFF.

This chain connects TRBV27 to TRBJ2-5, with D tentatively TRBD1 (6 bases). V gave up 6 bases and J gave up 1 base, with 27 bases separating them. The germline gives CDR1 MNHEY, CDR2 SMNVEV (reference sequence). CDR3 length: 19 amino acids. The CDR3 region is CASRKRTGTYHAVQETQYF. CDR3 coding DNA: TGTGCCAGCAGAAAGAGGACCGGGACATACCACGCAGTCCAAGAGACCCAGTACTTC.

CDR3 protein: CASSGRGGLEQFF. CDR3 DNA sequence: TGTGCCAGCAGCGGCCGGGGAGGGCTTGAGCAGTTCTTC. This chain uses TRBV5-6 with TRBJ2-1; 7 nucleotides match TRBD2. CDR3 size: 13 residues. Trimming cost V 4 bases and J 9 bases; bases outside gene matches: 7. Looked up from germline, CDR1 is SGHDT and CDR2 is YYEEEE.

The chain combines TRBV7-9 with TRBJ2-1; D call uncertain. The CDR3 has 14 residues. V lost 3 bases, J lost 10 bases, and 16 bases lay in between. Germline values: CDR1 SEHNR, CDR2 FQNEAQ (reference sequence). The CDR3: CASSFSGPSREQFF. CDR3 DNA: TGTGCCAGCAGCTTTAGTGGGCCCTCGAGGGAGCAGTTCTTC.

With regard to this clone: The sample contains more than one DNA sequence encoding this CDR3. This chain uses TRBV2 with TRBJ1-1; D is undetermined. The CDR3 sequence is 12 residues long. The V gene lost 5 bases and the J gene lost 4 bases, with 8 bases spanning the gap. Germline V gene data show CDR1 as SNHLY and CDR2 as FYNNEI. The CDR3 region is CASSLDTTEAFF. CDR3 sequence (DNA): TGTGCCAGCAGTCTTGACACCACTGAAGCTTTCTTT.

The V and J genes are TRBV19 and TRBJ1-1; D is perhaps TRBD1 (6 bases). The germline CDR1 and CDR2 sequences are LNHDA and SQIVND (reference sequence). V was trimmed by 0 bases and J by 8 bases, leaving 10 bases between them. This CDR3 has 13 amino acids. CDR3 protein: CASSIDGQTEAFF. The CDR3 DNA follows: TGTGCCAGTAGTATAGACGGACAGACCGAAGCTTTCTTT.

In DNA, the CDR3 is TGTGCCAGCAGCCCAAGGCTGGGGAGCACAGATACGCAGTATTTT. Protein: CASSPRLGSTDTQYF. The genes are TRBV7-9 and TRBJ2-3; D gene ambiguous. Trimming stripped 5 bases from V and 0 bases from J, with 12 bases between. CDR3 length equals 15 residues. Looked up from germline, CDR1 is SEHNR and CDR2 is FQNEAQ (reference sequence).

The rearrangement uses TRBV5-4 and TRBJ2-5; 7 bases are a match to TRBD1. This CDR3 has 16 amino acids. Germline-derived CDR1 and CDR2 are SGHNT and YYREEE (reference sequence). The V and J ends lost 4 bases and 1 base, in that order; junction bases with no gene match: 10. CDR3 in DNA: TGTGCCAGCAGCCGAAGGACAGGACCGTCCCAAGAGACCCAGTACTTC. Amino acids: CASSRRTGPSQETQYF.

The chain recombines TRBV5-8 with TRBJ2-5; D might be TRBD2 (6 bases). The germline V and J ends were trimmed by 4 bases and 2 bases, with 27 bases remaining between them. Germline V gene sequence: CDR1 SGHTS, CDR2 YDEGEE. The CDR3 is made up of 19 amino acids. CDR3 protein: CASSRLGDSLPLRQETQYF. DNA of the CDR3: TGTGCCAGCAGCCGACTAGGGGATTCCCTGCCCCTTCGTCAAGAGACCCAGTACTTC. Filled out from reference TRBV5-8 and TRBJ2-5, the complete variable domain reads EAGVTQSPTHLIKTRGQQATLRCSPISGHTSVYWYQQALGLGLQFLLWYDEGEERNRGNFPPRFSGRQFPNYSSELNVNALELEDSALYLCASSRLGDSLPLRQETQYFGPGTRLLVL.